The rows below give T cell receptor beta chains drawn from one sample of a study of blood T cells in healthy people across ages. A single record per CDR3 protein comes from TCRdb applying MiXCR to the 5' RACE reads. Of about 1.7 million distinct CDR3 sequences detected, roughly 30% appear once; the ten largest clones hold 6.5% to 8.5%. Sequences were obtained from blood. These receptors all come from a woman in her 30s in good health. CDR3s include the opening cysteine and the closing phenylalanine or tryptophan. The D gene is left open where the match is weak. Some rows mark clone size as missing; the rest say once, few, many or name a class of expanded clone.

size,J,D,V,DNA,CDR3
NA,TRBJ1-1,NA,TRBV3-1,TGTGCCAGCAGCCAAGTCCCCCCCCAAAACACTGAAGCTTTCTTT,CASSQVPPQNTEAFF
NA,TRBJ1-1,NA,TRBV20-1,TGCAGTGCTGTACTGGGGGAAGCGGGAAACACTGAAGCTTTCTTT,CSAVLGEAGNTEAFF
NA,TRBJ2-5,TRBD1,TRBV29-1,TGCAGCGTGGAAGCCCCGGGACAGGCGTTAATCCAAGAGACCCAGTACTTC,CSVEAPGQALIQETQYF
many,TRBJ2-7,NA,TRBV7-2,TGTGCCAGCAGCGCGGGGAGCGCCGTCTCCTACGAGCAGTACTTC,CASSAGSAVSYEQYF
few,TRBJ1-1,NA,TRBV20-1,TGCAGTGCTACCGTGGTTAGGGGCACTGAAGCTTTCTTT,CSATVVRGTEAFF
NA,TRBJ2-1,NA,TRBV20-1,TGCAGTGGGGCTTTCTCCTACAATGAGCAGTTCTTC,CSGAFSYNEQFF
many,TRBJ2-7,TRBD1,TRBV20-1,TGCAGTGCTCTGGGACAGGAGACCTCCTACGAGCAGTACTTC,CSALGQETSYEQYF
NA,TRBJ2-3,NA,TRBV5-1,TGCGCCAGCAGCTTACACAGCTCCCCGGCGGATACGCAGTATTTT,CASSLHSSPADTQYF
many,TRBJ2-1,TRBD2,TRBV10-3,TGTGCCATCAGCGGGACTAGCGGGACAAATGAGCAGTTCTTC,CAISGTSGTNEQFF
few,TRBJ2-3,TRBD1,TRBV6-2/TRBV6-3,TGTGCCAGCAGACCCCTCGTCCAGGGGGAAGTTGGAGATACGCAGTATTTT,CASRPLVQGEVGDTQYF
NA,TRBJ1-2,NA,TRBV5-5,TGTGCCAGCAGCTCCAACCCCTTGGCTGGGACTGACCTGGGTGGCTACACCTTC,CASSSNPLAGTDLGGYTF
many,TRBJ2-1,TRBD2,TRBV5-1,TGCGCCAGCAGGCGAAAGACTAGCGGGTACCTCGATGAGCAGTTCTTC,CASRRKTSGYLDEQFF
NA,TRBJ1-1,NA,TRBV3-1,TGTGCCAGCAGCCGATTCGGGATGAACACTGAAGCTTTCTTT,CASSRFGMNTEAFF
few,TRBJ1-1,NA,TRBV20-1,TGCAGTGCCAGGACGGGGGAGAAGGACACTGAAGCTTTCTTT,CSARTGEKDTEAFF
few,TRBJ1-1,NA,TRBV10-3,TGTGCCATCAGTGAGTCGCGGACTGTGACTGAAGCTTTCTTT,CAISESRTVTEAFF
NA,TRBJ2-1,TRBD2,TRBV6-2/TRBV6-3,TGTGCCAGCAGGGCTAGCGGGCCCAATGAGCAGTTCTTC,CASRASGPNEQFF
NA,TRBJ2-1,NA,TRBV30,TGTGCCTGGCGGAGGGTCCTCCCTTCCAATGAGCAGTTCTTC,CAWRRVLPSNEQFF
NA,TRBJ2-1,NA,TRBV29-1,TGCAGCGTTGGATCCCCCTATGAGCAGTTCTTC,CSVGSPYEQFF
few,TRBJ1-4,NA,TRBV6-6,TGTGCCAGCAGTTACTCGATAGGGTTTAATGAAAAACTGTTTTTT,CASSYSIGFNEKLFF
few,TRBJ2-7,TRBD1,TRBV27,TGTGCCAGCAGTCCCAGAACTGACAGGGTAAGCGAGCAGTACTTC,CASSPRTDRVSEQYF
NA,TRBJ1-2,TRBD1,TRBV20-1,TGCAGTGCTCCGTGGACAGGTCTTAACTATGGCTACACCTTC,CSAPWTGLNYGYTF
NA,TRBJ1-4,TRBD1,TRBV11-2,TGTGCCAGCAGCAAACAAGGGGGCCGTAGGACTAATGAAAAACTGTTTTTT,CASSKQGGRRTNEKLFF
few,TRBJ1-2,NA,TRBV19,TGTGCCAGTAGTTGCAGGGAATCTAACTATGGCTACACCTTC,CASSCRESNYGYTF
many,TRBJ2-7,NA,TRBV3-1,TGTGCCAGCAGTCCCCTGTCCGGGGGCTACGAGCAGTACTTC,CASSPLSGGYEQYF
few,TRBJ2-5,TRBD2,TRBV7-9,TGTGCCACCAGCCTAGCGGGAGGAGAGACCCAGTACTTC,CATSLAGGETQYF
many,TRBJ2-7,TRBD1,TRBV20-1,TGCAGTGCTAGGGGGACAGCCTACGAGCAGTACTTC,CSARGTAYEQYF
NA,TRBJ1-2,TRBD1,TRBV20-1,TGCACCAGCCCCGGGACAGGGAATGGCTACACCTTC,CTSPGTGNGYTF
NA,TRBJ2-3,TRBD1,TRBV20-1,TGCAGTGTTACCGAAGGGACAGGAGGACCTCTTCTAATGGATACGCAGTATTTT,CSVTEGTGGPLLMDTQYF
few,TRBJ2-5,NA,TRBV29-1,TGCAGCGTTGAAGATCTAAGCAGGGTTGGATTGAGAAGGGAGACCCAGTACTTC,CSVEDLSRVGLRRETQYF
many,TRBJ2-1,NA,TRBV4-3,TGCGCCAGCAGCCAAGATAGACACGGATCAGCTGAGCAGTTCTTC,CASSQDRHGSAEQFF
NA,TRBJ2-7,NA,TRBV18,TGTGCCAGCTCACCACGAGGGATGATGGATGAGCAGTACTTC,CASSPRGMMDEQYF
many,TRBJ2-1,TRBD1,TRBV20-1,TGCAGTGCTAGTGACAGGGTAGATGAGCAGTTCTTC,CSASDRVDEQFF
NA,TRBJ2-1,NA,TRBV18,TGTGCCAGCTCGCTAACGGGTATAAGCCAGGGGAATGAGCAGTTCTTC,CASSLTGISQGNEQFF
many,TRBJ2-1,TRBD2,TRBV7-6,TGTGCCAGCAGCTCAATTACTAGCGTCTACAATGAGCAGTTCTTC,CASSSITSVYNEQFF
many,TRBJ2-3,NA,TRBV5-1,TGTGCCAGCAGCTTAGCCCCCACAGATACGCAGTATTTT,CASSLAPTDTQYF
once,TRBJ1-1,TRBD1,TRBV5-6,TGTGCCGGCAGCTTACAGGGGGAAGGGGAAAGTGTCACTGAAGCTTTCTTT,CAGSLQGEGESVTEAFF
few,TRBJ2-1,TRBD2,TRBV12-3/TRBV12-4,TGTGCCAGCCTCGGGGAGGGCCCGAGGTACAATGAGCAGTTCTTC,CASLGEGPRYNEQFF
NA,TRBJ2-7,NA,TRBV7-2,TGTGCCAGCAGCTTAAAGTTACGCTACGAGCAGTACTTC,CASSLKLRYEQYF
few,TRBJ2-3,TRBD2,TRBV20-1,TGCAGTGCTAGTATAGCGGGAGCCGATACGCAGTATTTT,CSASIAGADTQYF
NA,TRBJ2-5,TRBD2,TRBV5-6,TGTGCCAGCAGCTCCTCCGGATGGGGGGGGGAGACCCAGTACTTC,CASSSSGWGGETQYF
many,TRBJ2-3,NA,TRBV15,TGTGCCACCAGCAGGACAGATACGCAGTATTTT,CATSRTDTQYF